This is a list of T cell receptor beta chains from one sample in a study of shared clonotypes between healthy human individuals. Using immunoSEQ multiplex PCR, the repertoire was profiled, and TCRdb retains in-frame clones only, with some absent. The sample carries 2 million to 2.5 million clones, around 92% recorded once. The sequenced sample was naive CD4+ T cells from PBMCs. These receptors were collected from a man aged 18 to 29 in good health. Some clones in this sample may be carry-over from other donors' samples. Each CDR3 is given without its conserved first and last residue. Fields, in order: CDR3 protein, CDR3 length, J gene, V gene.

ASSTPGATYEQY 12 TRBJ2-7 TRBV28
ATSRDWQARETQY 13 TRBJ2-5 TRBV15
ASRGGQGGTGELF 13 TRBJ2-2 TRBV2
ASSPTGVSYEQY 12 TRBJ2-7 TRBV5-1
ASSSDRGKTEAF 12 TRBJ1-1 TRBV5-1
ASSGVRTAGGDEQY 14 TRBJ2-7 TRBV7-2
ASSRLRTGTPFAPDAKYNEQF 21 TRBJ2-1 TRBV4-2
ASSSPGLFAQF 11 TRBJ2-1 TRBV11-3
ASRGLHSNQPQH 12 TRBJ1-5 TRBV2
ASSLSSGVETQY 12 TRBJ2-5 TRBV28
AWSVPGAARTANYGYT 16 TRBJ1-2 TRBV30
ASRLGQAQETQY 12 TRBJ2-5 TRBV28
ASSGRWDRVETQY 13 TRBJ2-5 TRBV9
ASSLRGAEKLF 11 TRBJ1-4 TRBV11-2
ATSSPSGGGISPLH 14 TRBJ1-6 TRBV15
ASSSQATSGEGGTGELF 17 TRBJ2-2 TRBV28
ASSLLRGSNTEAF 13 TRBJ1-1 TRBV27
ASSSKDRDTEAF 12 TRBJ1-1 TRBV7-3
ASSLSYPYEQY 11 TRBJ2-7 TRBV5-1
ASSSQNEKLF 10 TRBJ1-4 TRBV7-2
ASSDRGGTGELF 12 TRBJ2-2 TRBV2
SVRTGRNTGELF 12 TRBJ2-2 TRBV29-1
ASRETGDGYEQY 12 TRBJ2-7 TRBV6-1
AWSVQGAFAVETQY 14 TRBJ2-5 TRBV30
ASSQDPGPRVGTEAF 15 TRBJ1-1 TRBV4-1
ASSGRTSGRYDTQY 14 TRBJ2-3 TRBV19
ASSHGLAGEDEQY 13 TRBJ2-7 TRBV5-4
ASSQPSGRATGELF 14 TRBJ2-2 TRBV4-2
AISDGTAYEQY 11 TRBJ2-7 TRBV10-3
ASSLDLGQY 9 TRBJ2-7 TRBV28
ASSDRVSGANVLT 13 TRBJ2-6 TRBV2
AISESGFEAF 10 TRBJ1-1 TRBV10-3
ASSPLASALLNEQY 14 TRBJ2-7 TRBV18
ASSVLDRDSGNTIY 14 TRBJ1-3 TRBV9
ASSFRAYGQPQH 12 TRBJ1-5 TRBV28
ASSRPGLAGANEQF 14 TRBJ2-1 TRBV6-6
ASSEWEKLF 9 TRBJ1-4 TRBV2
ASSLVSPRGNALT 13 TRBJ2-6 TRBV5-1
SVDYPPGTQY 10 TRBJ2-5 TRBV29-1
ASRADRPPYGYT 12 TRBJ1-2 TRBV28
ASSLGPGGGYT 11 TRBJ1-2 TRBV7-3
ASSHLGQRLSSYNEQF 16 TRBJ2-1 TRBV2
ASSVVGSHTEAF 12 TRBJ1-1 TRBV9
ASSSGTGNTEAF 12 TRBJ1-1 TRBV6-6
ASKSTVLYGYT 11 TRBJ1-2 TRBV6-1
ASSLSLAGTDTQY 13 TRBJ2-3 TRBV5-4
ASSYGAGSNQPQH 13 TRBJ1-5 TRBV6-6
ASSQGGPRNQPQH 13 TRBJ1-5 TRBV4-1
ASSIGDFYGYT 11 TRBJ1-2 TRBV19
ASSGDRNTEAF 11 TRBJ1-1 TRBV2
ASGDTQY 7 TRBJ2-3 TRBV28
ASSVDGGRIEQF 12 TRBJ2-1 TRBV9
ASSSRDSLTDTQY 13 TRBJ2-3 TRBV5-1
ATSRANNLRDNRVLKEKLF 19 TRBJ1-4 TRBV15
ASTREAGANTGELF 14 TRBJ2-2 TRBV7-2